One and the same sample provided the 28 T cell receptor beta chains below, sequenced in a study of Tregs in tolerant kidney transplant recipients. Clones were read by immunoSEQ multiplex PCR, and TCRdb kept only the in-frame ones, dropping some. The sample has about 18,000 clones, 65% to 90% seen once. Input material: Tregs from blood. These receptors all stem from a human donor in good health.

This clone has a handful of counts. The CDR3 bases are TGTGCCTGGAGGGGGGGGACTAGCGGATACAATGAGCAGTTCTTC. Protein: CAWRGGTSGYNEQFF. The chain combines TRBV30 with TRBJ2-1; 11 bases match TRBD2. The ends lost 3 bases at V and 4 bases at J; junction bases unmatched: 5. This CDR3 spans 15 amino acids. Germline CDR1 is GTSNPN and CDR2 is SVGIG (reference sequence).

The chain combines TRBV7-9 with TRBJ2-7; unclear D gene. V lost 1 base to trimming and J lost 1 base, with 8 bases between them. Germline CDR1 and CDR2: SEHNR and FQNEAQ (reference sequence). The CDR3 sequence is 14 residues long. This chain's CDR3 is CASSLDGQSYEQYF. In DNA, the CDR3 is TGTGCCAGCAGCTTAGACGGTCAATCCTACGAGCAGTACTTC.

This clone was observed a single time. The chain carries TRBV7-8 and TRBJ2-1; D unresolved. Per the germline V gene, CDR1 is SGHVS and CDR2 is FQNEAQ. This CDR3 region has 10 residues. Trimming stripped 1 base from V and 12 bases from J, with 4 bases between. The CDR3 nucleotides read TGTGCCAGCAGCTTAGAGCGGCAGTTCTTC. It codes for CASSLERQFF.

The CDR3 region has the DNA TGCAGCGTTGAGGGACTAATCGGAAAGACCCAGTACTTC. It specifies CSVEGLIGKTQYF. The chain employs TRBV29-1 and TRBJ2-5; 7 bases are shared with TRBD2. This CDR3 contains 13 residues. Germline V lookup: CDR1 SQVTM, CDR2 ANQGSEA. The V and J ends lost 3 bases and 6 bases, in that order; junction bases with no gene match: 7.

The genes are TRBV4-3 and TRBJ1-4; D gene unclear. Germline V gene data show CDR1 as LGHNA and CDR2 as YSLEER. V was cut by 1 base and J by 1 base, with 4 bases left in between. CDR3 size: 14 residues. This chain's CDR3 is CASSQGGTNEKLFF. The CDR3 nucleotides are TGCGCCAGCAGCCAAGGTGGAACTAATGAAAAACTGTTTTTT.

The chain joins TRBV14 to TRBJ2-7, with D perhaps matching TRBD1 (6 bases). CDR1 is SGHDN, CDR2 FVKESK, per germline. The ends were cut back, 4 bases at V and 2 bases at J, with 18 bases in the middle. The CDR3 has 16 residues. DNA for the CDR3: TGTGCCAGCAGCCCCCCCCGGACAGAAGATGCCTACGAGCAGTACTTC. Translating it yields CASSPPRTEDAYEQYF. Full variable domain (outside the CDR3, taken from reference TRBV14 and TRBJ2-7): EAGVTQFPSHSVIEKGQTVTLRCDPISGHDNLYWYRRVMGKEIKFLLHFVKESKQDESGMPNNRFLAERTGGTYSTLKVQPAELEDSGVYFCASSPPRTEDAYEQYFGPGTRLTVT.

The J gene is TRBJ1-2, the V gene TRBV11-2; D remains unclear. Germline V gene sequence: CDR1 SGHAT, CDR2 FQNNGV. The V gene lost 0 bases and the J gene lost 8 bases, with 16 bases spanning the gap. The CDR3 is made up of 15 amino acids. The CDR3 DNA follows: TGTGCCAGCAGCTTAGATCCGCGGGCGGCACGGGGCTACACCTTC. Its translation: CASSLDPRAARGYTF.

CDR3 amino acids: CASRGLAVYTQYF. DNA for the CDR3: TGCGCCAGCCGGGGACTAGCGGTGTATACGCAGTATTTT. This sequence joins TRBV10-2 and TRBJ2-3; 11 bases line up with TRBD2. The J segment lost 7 bases and the V segment lost 8 bases, leaving 5 bases of the junction unmatched. Looked up from germline, CDR1 is WSHSY and CDR2 is SAAADI. The CDR3 covers 13 residues.

V is TRBV14 and J is TRBJ2-7; 10 bases agree with TRBD2. The V and J ends lost 6 bases and 2 bases, in that order; junction bases with no gene match: 4. Per germline, CDR1 SGHDN and CDR2 FVKESK. The CDR3 loop spans 14 amino acids. The CDR3 DNA reads as TGTGCCAGCAGTCGGGGACTAGCGCCCTACGAGCAGTACTTC. Translating it yields CASSRGLAPYEQYF.

This clone showed up just a few times. The CDR3 is CASSLGFGWTGGYTF. DNA of the CDR3: TGTGCCAGCAGCTTAGGGTTTGGTTGGACAGGTGGCTACACCTTC. The chain carries TRBV7-6 and TRBJ1-2, with 7 nucleotides matching TRBD1. Germline V gene data show CDR1 as SGHVS and CDR2 as FNYEAQ. After removal of 1 base from V and 7 bases from J, the junction contained 9 bases not matched to a gene. The CDR3 totals 15 residues.

V gene TRBV5-4 combines with J gene TRBJ1-2; D remains ambiguous. Germline values: CDR1 SGHNT, CDR2 YYREEE (reference sequence). This CDR3 has 12 amino acids. The V end lost 0 bases, the J end lost 7 bases, and 7 bases lay between the germline ends. CDR3 amino acids: CASSLDTLGYTF. DNA for the CDR3: TGTGCCAGCAGCTTGGATACGCTTGGCTACACCTTC.

The chain has TRBV19 and TRBJ2-3; D not resolved. Germline CDR1 and CDR2: LNHDA and SQIVND (reference sequence). The CDR3 runs 13 residues. Trimming pared 5 bases from V and 2 bases from J, leaving 8 bases between. CDR3 coding DNA: TGTGCCAGTAGTTTTAAACCCACAGATACGCAGTATTTT. As protein: CASSFKPTDTQYF. The full variable domain, in which reference TRBV19 and TRBJ2-3 provide the parts outside the CDR3, is DGGITQSPKYLFRKEGQNVTLSCEQNLNHDAMYWYRQDPGQGLRLIYYSQIVNDFQKGDIAEGYSVSREKKESFPLTVTSAQKNPTAFYLCASSFKPTDTQYFGPGTRLTVL.

Worth noting for this clone: Other DNA sequences from this sample encode an identical CDR3 as well. V is TRBV18 and J is TRBJ1-2, with 8 bases matching TRBD1. Germline CDR1 reads KGHSH; CDR2 reads LQKENI. The CDR3 covers 14 residues. The J segment lost 8 bases and the V segment lost 8 bases, leaving 13 bases of the junction unmatched. This CDR3 reads CASLPGQEGQGYTF. Here the CDR3 DNA reads TGTGCCAGCCTGCCGGGACAGGAGGGGCAAGGCTACACCTTC.

J is TRBJ2-7 and V is TRBV10-3, with unresolved D. Trimming pared 0 bases from V and 0 bases from J, leaving 9 bases between. The CDR3 runs to 15 residues. In germline, CDR1 is ENHRY, CDR2 SYGVKD. The CDR3 sequence is CAISESVAASYEQYF. In DNA, the CDR3 is TGTGCCATCAGTGAGTCGGTGGCGGCCTCCTACGAGCAGTACTTC.

The chain recombines TRBV2 with TRBJ1-2; D is unclear. Germline CDR1 SNHLY, CDR2 FYNNEI. The CDR3 runs 15 residues. The V gene lost 1 base and the J gene lost 5 bases, with 14 bases spanning the gap. The CDR3 is CASSEERAEDYGYTF. DNA for the CDR3: TGTGCCAGCAGTGAAGAGAGGGCCGAGGATTATGGCTACACCTTC. The variable domain in full, completed from reference TRBV2 and TRBJ1-2, reads EPEVTQTPSHQVTQMGQEVILRCVPISNHLYFYWYRQILGQKVEFLVSFYNNEISEKSEIFDDQFSVERPDGSNFTLKIRSTKLEDSAMYFCASSEERAEDYGYTFGSGTRLTVV.

The chain combines TRBV30 with TRBJ2-5, with D hard to call. This CDR3 spans 14 amino acids. V lost 0 bases and J 5 bases, leaving 13 bases between the germline ends. Germline V gene lookup returns CDR1 GTSNPN and CDR2 SVGIG (reference sequence). The CDR3 here is CAWSVKRPGETQYF. CDR3 coding DNA: TGTGCCTGGAGTGTAAAGCGACCCGGGGAGACCCAGTACTTC.

About this clone itself: This sample includes further DNA sequences coding for the same CDR3. The V call is TRBV11-1, the J call TRBJ1-5, with D possibly being TRBD1 (5 bases). This CDR3 is 13 amino acids long. Trimming removed 3 bases from V and 7 bases from J, with 10 bases in between. Germline V gene sequence: CDR1 SGHAT, CDR2 FQDESV (reference sequence). For the CDR3, the DNA is TGTGCCAGCAGCTTGAGTGGGGGGCAGCCCCAGCATTTT. Its translation: CASSLSGGQPQHF.

This clone was seen only once. V gene TRBV7-2 combines with J gene TRBJ2-3, with a tentative D call TRBD2 (5 bases). V was clipped by 0 bases and J by 9 bases, with 19 bases between them. The CDR3 consists of 16 residues. CDR1 and CDR2 (germline): SGHTA, FQGNSA. Here the CDR3 reads CASSLAVLMPGGTQYF. CDR3 nucleotide sequence: TGTGCCAGCAGCTTAGCTGTACTTATGCCCGGCGGGACGCAGTATTTT. Combining the CDR3 with reference TRBV7-2 and TRBJ2-3 gives the whole variable domain GAGVSQSPSNKVTEKGKDVELRCDPISGHTALYWYRQSLGQGLEFLIYFQGNSAPDKSGLPSDRFSAERTGGSVSTLTIQRTQQEDSAVYLCASSLAVLMPGGTQYFGPGTRLTVL.

This rearrangement joins TRBV5-1 to TRBJ1-2; the match to TRBD1 covers 9 bases. After removal of 4 bases from V and 8 bases from J, the junction contained 12 bases not matched to a gene. Germline CDR1 reads SGHRS; CDR2 reads YFSETQ. The CDR3 length is 15 residues. For the CDR3, the DNA is TGCGCCAGCAGCGCGGGACAGGGTGGCTTTGGAGGCTACACCTTC. It yields the protein CASSAGQGGFGGYTF.

This chain joins TRBV6-6 and TRBJ1-2, with D possibly matching TRBD1 (5 bases). Per germline, CDR1 MNHNY and CDR2 SVGAGI (reference sequence). The CDR3 spans 12 residues. V was pared by 7 bases and J by 6 bases, with 12 bases between. Here the CDR3 reads CASTFLGDGYTF. The CDR3 region has the DNA TGTGCCAGCACCTTCCTAGGGGATGGCTACACCTTC.

V usage is TRBV5-1 and J usage is TRBJ2-7; possible D gene TRBD2, 5 bases. The CDR3 sequence is 14 residues long. Trimming took off 1 base at V and 2 bases at J, with 10 bases between the two ends. Looked up from germline, CDR1 is SGHRS and CDR2 is YFSETQ. The CDR3 region is CASSLWVGTYEQYF. The CDR3 nucleotides are TGCGCCAGCAGCTTGTGGGTCGGGACCTACGAGCAGTACTTC.

This chain uses TRBV11-2 with TRBJ1-5; D gene unclear. The germline V gene encodes CDR1 SGHAT and CDR2 FQNNGV. The V gene lost 2 bases and the J gene lost 1 base, with 3 bases spanning the gap. CDR3 size: 13 residues. CDR3 protein: CASSLSSNQPQHF. CDR3 nucleotides: TGTGCCAGCAGCTTATCCAGCAATCAGCCCCAGCATTTT.

This chain links TRBV19 with TRBJ1-6, with D tentatively TRBD1 (5 bases). Looked up from germline, CDR1 is LNHDA and CDR2 is SQIVND (reference sequence). The V and J ends lost 6 bases and 14 bases respectively, with 17 bases between them. The CDR3 covers 13 residues. The CDR3 bases are TGTGCCAGTAGCCCCCCTAGGGGCCTTTCCCTCCACTTT. The encoded protein is CASSPPRGLSLHF.

This clone appeared once. The rearrangement links TRBV30 to TRBJ1-2; no clear D gene. The CDR3 contains 16 residues. Germline V gene sequence: CDR1 GTSNPN, CDR2 SVGIG (reference sequence). V shed 4 bases and J shed 7 bases, with 25 bases lying between them. The CDR3 nucleotides read TGTGCCTGGACCCTGAACCCGGTGGAAGGGTTTAGTGGCTACACCTTC. Its protein product is CAWTLNPVEGFSGYTF. The whole variable domain, remainder taken from reference TRBV30 and TRBJ1-2, is SQTIHQWPATLVQPVGSPLSLECTVEGTSNPNLYWYRQAAGRGLQLLFYSVGIGQISSEVPQNLSASRPQDRQFILSSKKLLLSDSGFYLCAWTLNPVEGFSGYTFGSGTRLTVV.

The rearrangement links TRBV5-1 to TRBJ1-1, with 8 positions matching TRBD1. The CDR3 covers 16 residues. Germline CDR1 SGHRS, CDR2 YFSETQ. The V and J ends lost 3 bases and 2 bases, in that order; junction bases with no gene match: 9. CDR3 bases: TGCGCCAGCAGCTACGGACAGGGTGTTTTTAACACTGAAGCTTTCTTT. This encodes CASSYGQGVFNTEAFF. Drawing the rest from reference TRBV5-1 and TRBJ1-1, the complete variable domain is KAGVTQTPRYLIKTRGQQVTLSCSPISGHRSVSWYQQTPGQGLQFLFEYFSETQRNKGNFPGRFSGRQFSNSRSEMNVSTLELGDSALYLCASSYGQGVFNTEAFFGQGTRLTVV.

The chain has TRBV5-1 and TRBJ2-6; D ambiguous. The CDR3 length is 13 residues. Germline V gene data show CDR1 as SGHRS and CDR2 as YFSETQ. With 6 bases removed from V and 0 bases from J, the gap between germline ends came to 4 bases. The CDR3 here is CASMVSGANVLTF. CDR3 nucleotides: TGCGCCAGCATGGTCTCTGGGGCCAACGTCCTGACTTTC.

The rearrangement links TRBV27 to TRBJ1-5; weak D call: TRBD1 (5 bases). The germline V gene encodes CDR1 MNHEY and CDR2 SMNVEV (reference sequence). Trimming stripped 10 bases from V and 12 bases from J, with 16 bases between. CDR3 size: 11 residues. CDR3 in DNA: TGTGCCACCCGAAGGGGCGGAGGCCAGCATTTT. It is translated as CATRRGGGQHF.

The table lists this clone with a count of one. V gene TRBV4-2 combines with J gene TRBJ2-7; TRBD2 matches at 12 bases. Losses at the gene ends were 1 base for V and 4 bases for J; bases not matched to a gene: 8. This CDR3 region has 17 residues. In germline, CDR1 is LGHNA, CDR2 YNFKEQ. The CDR3 region has the DNA TGTGCCAGCAGCCAAGCGGCTAGCGGGAGGGGTTCATACGAGCAGTACTTC. It translates to CASSQAASGRGSYEQYF.